These 13 T cell receptor beta chains were all obtained from the same sample, sequenced in a study of blood T cell repertoires in COVID-19. Libraries were prepared by immunoSEQ multiplex PCR; TCRdb keeps only in-frame clonotypes and omits some of them. The sample has over 25,000 clones, about 84% seen once. The sequencing sample was made of peripheral blood. These receptors were obtained from a woman at least 80 years old with acute or convalescent COVID-19.

This rearrangement joins TRBV6-5 to TRBJ2-5; 11 bases fit TRBD2. The length of the CDR3 is 14 residues. V dropped 6 bases and J dropped 5; count of bases not matched to a gene: 5. Germline lookup yields CDR1 MNHEY and CDR2 SVGAGI. The CDR3 region is CASRDSGRAETQYF. The DNA for the CDR3 is TGTGCCAGCAGGGATAGCGGGAGGGCGGAGACCCAGTACTTC.

This clone ranks as medium-sized (0.01 to 0.1%). V and J are TRBV14 and TRBJ1-1; TRBD1 matches at 8 bases. Germline V gene data show CDR1 as SGHDN and CDR2 as FVKESK. The trim removed 3 bases at V and 5 bases at J, leaving 8 bases unmatched. The CDR3 contains 15 residues. CDR3 region: CASSHPPTGETEAFF. Written as DNA, the CDR3 is TGTGCCAGCAGCCACCCCCCGACAGGGGAGACTGAAGCTTTCTTT.

The table lists this clone with many counts. The rearrangement uses TRBV6-5 and TRBJ2-1, with D maybe TRBD2 (7 bases). The CDR3 has 13 residues. Germline lookup yields CDR1 MNHEY and CDR2 SVGAGI. V lost 0 bases to trimming and J lost 10 bases, with 10 bases between them. The CDR3 here is CASSYSGRGEQFF. CDR3 sequence (DNA): TGTGCCAGCAGTTACTCGGGGAGGGGGGAGCAGTTCTTC.

The J gene is TRBJ2-5, the V gene TRBV7-3; 7 bases agree with TRBD2. Germline loops: CDR1 SGHTA, CDR2 FQGTGA. This CDR3 comprises 15 residues. V shed 2 bases, J shed 9 bases, and the junction held 12 bases outside the gene matches. The CDR3 protein is CASSLYGGEGSPQYF. CDR3 DNA: TGTGCCAGCAGCTTATATGGCGGGGAGGGCTCACCCCAGTACTTC.

The rearrangement joins TRBV19 to TRBJ1-2; D ambiguous. Trimming took 10 bases from V and 8 from J, leaving 14 bases between them. The length of the CDR3 is 11 residues. The germline V gene has CDR1 LNHDA and CDR2 SQIVND (reference sequence). CDR3 sequence: CAITGDGGYTF. Written as DNA, the CDR3 is TGTGCCATTACGGGAGACGGCGGCTACACCTTC.

The chain employs TRBV9 and TRBJ1-2; tentative D call: TRBD1 (5 bases). Trimming removed 4 bases from V and 6 bases from J, with 13 bases in between. The CDR3 consists of 13 residues. Germline assignment: CDR1 SGDLS and CDR2 YYNGEE. CDR3 loop: CASSPGRGDGYTF. The DNA for the CDR3 is TGTGCCAGCAGCCCCGGGAGGGGAGATGGCTACACCTTC.

V and J are TRBV28 and TRBJ1-5; maybe TRBD1 (6 bases). Germline lookup yields CDR1 MDHEN and CDR2 SYDVKM. CDR3 size: 14 residues. V gave up 10 bases and J gave up 3 bases, with 16 bases separating them. CDR3 amino acids: CATRGETHNQPQHF. The CDR3 DNA sequence: TGTGCCACCAGGGGCGAGACCCACAATCAGCCCCAGCATTTT.

This clone was observed once. V is TRBV5-4 and J is TRBJ2-6, with D possibly being TRBD2 (6 bases). Germline lookup yields CDR1 SGHNT and CDR2 YYREEE (reference sequence). Between the trimmed V and J ends, which lost 0 bases and 2 bases, there was a span of 21 bases. CDR3 size: 20 residues. CDR3 residues: CASSLDRLSREETGANVLTF. The DNA of the CDR3 is TGTGCCAGCAGCTTGGATCGTTTGAGCAGGGAGGAGACTGGGGCCAACGTCCTGACTTTC.

The V gene is TRBV28, the J gene TRBJ1-5; the match to TRBD1 covers 11 bases. Per germline, CDR1 MDHEN and CDR2 SYDVKM. Trimming at V came to 5 bases and at J to 5 bases, leaving 14 bases not matched to a gene. This CDR3 is built from 18 residues. The CDR3 spells CASSTRTGGLGWYQPQHF. CDR3 nucleotides: TGTGCCAGCAGTACCCGGACAGGGGGCTTGGGTTGGTATCAGCCCCAGCATTTT.

The chain employs TRBV3-1 (or the pseudogene TRBV3-2) and TRBJ2-7; tentatively, D is TRBD2 (5 bases). Trimming shortened V by 4 bases and J by 7 bases, and 14 bases separated the two germline ends. Germline CDR1 LGHDT, CDR2 YNNKEL (reference sequence). The CDR3 totals 13 residues. CDR3 sequence reads: CASSPKRAGEQYF. CDR3 sequence (DNA): TGTGCCAGCAGCCCAAAAAGGGCGGGTGAGCAGTACTTC.

This clone occurred once. The chain joins TRBV7-9 to TRBJ1-2; D might be TRBD1 (5 bases). The CDR3 is 11 amino acids. V was trimmed by 4 bases and J by 7 bases, leaving 7 bases between them. From germline, CDR1 is SEHNR and CDR2 FQNEAQ (reference sequence). For the CDR3, the DNA is TGTGCCAGCAGCTCAGGGTTTGGCTACACCTTC. It codes for CASSSGFGYTF.

The chain is built from TRBV6-5 and TRBJ1-2, with 7 bases that match TRBD1. The CDR3 consists of 14 residues. Germline loops: CDR1 MNHEY, CDR2 SVGAGI. J gave up 4 bases and V 6 bases, and 8 bases lay outside the gene matches. The CDR3 region is CASRRQGDGYGYTF. CDR3 DNA: TGTGCCAGCAGACGTCAGGGGGACGGCTATGGCTACACCTTC.

The chain has TRBV6-2 or TRBV6-3 and TRBJ2-1, with TRBD2 matching over 9 bases. CDR3 length: 15 residues. The J segment lost 8 bases and the V segment lost 0 bases, leaving 5 bases of the junction unmatched. Per the germline V gene, CDR1 is MNHEY and CDR2 is SVGEGT. The DNA of the CDR3 is TGTGCCAGCAGTTACTCTAGCGGGAGTGTATATGAGCAGTTCTTC. This gives the protein CASSYSSGSVYEQFF.